Shown below are 32 T cell receptor beta chains from a single sample sequenced in a study of cytomegalovirus exposure and HLA in healthy donors (dated by TCRdb to about 2017). Libraries were built with the immunoSEQ multiplex PCR assay. A mixture of 60 forward primers for TCR Vbeta segments and 13 reverse primers for TCR Jbeta segments was used in the multiplex PCR. Sourced from immuneACCESS, this table was stored by TCRdb with only in-frame sequences that have V and J called. A share of the clones is absent; for the studies checked, an unresolved V gene accounts for under half, and the remainder has no known explanation. The sample data list about 140,000 clones, and 70% to 80% of these were observed just once. The top ten hold approximately 8.2% of the sample. Sequenced sample: PBMCs. The receptors shown here come from a woman between 45 and 60 years old in good health and CMV-seropositive.

The chain carries TRBV5-4 and TRBJ1-2; TRBD1 matches at 10 bases. V gave up 3 bases and J gave up 5 bases; unmatched junction bases: 7. Germline CDR1 reads SGHNT; CDR2 reads YYREEE (reference sequence). The CDR3 consists of 15 residues. CDR3 nucleotides: TGTGCCAGCAGCTCCTCCCGACAGGGGGCTTATGGCTACACCTTC. Amino acids: CASSSSRQGAYGYTF.

The chain carries TRBV6-5 and TRBJ2-7; 9 nucleotides line up with TRBD1. Germline values: CDR1 MNHEY, CDR2 SVGAGI. V dropped 5 bases and J dropped 5; count of bases not matched to a gene: 4. The CDR3 spans 13 residues. CDR3 in amino acids: CASSPRDRDEQYF. CDR3 bases: TGTGCCAGCAGTCCCCGGGACAGGGACGAGCAGTACTTC.

The V and J genes are TRBV6-5 and TRBJ2-1, with TRBD2 matching over 10 bases. The CDR3 covers 15 residues. Germline loops: CDR1 MNHEY, CDR2 SVGAGI. Trimming took 2 bases from V and 10 from J; bases not matched to a gene: 8. In DNA form, the CDR3 reads TGTGCCAGCAGTTACGCTAGCGGGGGCCAGAGGGAGCAGTTCTTC. It specifies CASSYASGGQREQFF.

The V call is TRBV7-2, the J call TRBJ1-2; TRBD1 aligns across 9 bases. The V and J ends lost 5 bases and 8 bases, in that order; junction bases with no gene match: 12. The CDR3 extends over 15 amino acids. The V gene's germline CDR1 is SGHTA and CDR2 FQGNSA. The CDR3 bases are TGTGCCAGCAGCCTACAAACAGGGGGCGTCGAGGGCTACACCTTC. Protein product: CASSLQTGGVEGYTF.

J is TRBJ2-7 and V is TRBV6-5; unclear D gene. Germline V gene sequence: CDR1 MNHEY, CDR2 SVGAGI. The CDR3 has 14 amino acids. Trimming took 5 bases from V and 3 from J, leaving 14 bases between them. As DNA, the CDR3 is TGTGCCAGCAGTGTGCCGGGTCCCCACTACGAGCAGTACTTC. This encodes CASSVPGPHYEQYF.

This clone was observed a single time. V and J are TRBV9 and TRBJ2-2; 7 nucleotides match TRBD1. The ends lost 1 base at V and 0 bases at J; junction bases unmatched: 15. Germline CDR1 reads SGDLS; CDR2 reads YYNGEE. The length of the CDR3 is 20 residues. The CDR3 DNA follows: TGTGCCAGCAGCGTATCCCAACAGGGGCCTCCTGTCCCGAACACCGGGGAGCTGTTTTTT. Translating gives CASSVSQQGPPVPNTGELFF.

The chain joins TRBV15 to TRBJ2-3; D is uncertain. The V end lost 4 bases, the J end lost 5 bases, and 7 bases lay between the germline ends. This CDR3 has 12 residues. The germline V gene encodes CDR1 LNHNV and CDR2 YYDKDF (reference sequence). CDR3 coding DNA: TGTGCCACCAGCATAACGGGAGATACGCAGTATTTT. Encoded protein: CATSITGDTQYF.

This clone was detected once. The chain uses TRBV30 and TRBJ1-6, with D unresolved. Per germline, CDR1 GTSNPN and CDR2 SVGIG (reference sequence). V was pared by 0 bases and J by 4 bases, with 7 bases between. This CDR3 contains 14 residues. This chain's CDR3 is CAWSVNTYNSPLHF. The CDR3, as DNA: TGTGCCTGGAGTGTAAACACATATAATTCACCCCTCCACTTT.

J is TRBJ1-4 and V is TRBV6-5, with no clear D. Germline V gives CDR1 MNHEY, CDR2 SVGAGI. V lost 6 bases to trimming and J lost 6 bases, with 17 bases between them. This CDR3 is 15 amino acids long. CDR3 loop: CASSRMGFSDEKLFF. The CDR3 nucleotides are TGTGCCAGCAGCCGTATGGGCTTCTCAGATGAAAAACTGTTTTTT.

The chain combines TRBV4-2 with TRBJ2-3; TRBD2 agrees at 9 bases. Per the germline V gene, CDR1 is LGHNA and CDR2 is YNFKEQ. V was pared by 4 bases and J by 0 bases, with 11 bases of the junction left unmatched. CDR3 length: 18 amino acids. CDR3 DNA: TGTGCCAGCAGCCTCCTCCAATCTAGCGGGGTGAGCACAGATACGCAGTATTTT. Protein sequence: CASSLLQSSGVSTDTQYF.

The rearrangement joins TRBV27 to TRBJ1-2; D is unclear. Germline lookup yields CDR1 MNHEY and CDR2 SMNVEV (reference sequence). Trimming shortened V by 6 bases and J by 6 bases, and 17 bases separated the two germline ends. The CDR3 spans 14 residues. CDR3 sequence reads: CASSRIGVGDGYTF. The CDR3 nucleotides read TGTGCCAGCAGCCGTATCGGGGTGGGCGATGGCTACACCTTC.

This clone was found a few times. The chain has TRBV27 and TRBJ1-2; TRBD1 matches 8 bases. The CDR3 covers 14 residues. From germline, CDR1 is MNHEY and CDR2 SMNVEV (reference sequence). J was trimmed by 9 bases and V by 4 bases; bases with no gene match: 10. In DNA, the CDR3 is TGTGCCAGCAGTTATCTGGGACAGGTGAATAGCTACACCTTC. As protein: CASSYLGQVNSYTF.

The chain employs TRBV4-1 and TRBJ1-4, with 12 bases lining up with TRBD1. V lost 3 bases to trimming and J lost 7 bases; unmatched junction nucleotides: 3. The CDR3 totals 15 residues. Germline V gene data show CDR1 as MGHRA and CDR2 as YSYEKL. The CDR3 here is CASSQGQGAVEKLFF. Written as DNA, the CDR3 is TGCGCCAGCAGCCAGGGACAGGGGGCTGTTGAAAAACTGTTTTTT.

The chain couples TRBV13 to TRBJ2-7; TRBD1 matches 10 bases. CDR1 is PRHDT, CDR2 FYEKMQ, per germline (reference sequence). The CDR3 loop spans 14 amino acids. The trim removed 6 bases at V and 4 bases at J, leaving 6 bases unmatched. The CDR3 nucleotides are TGTGCCAGCAGTTTCGGGACAGGGGAGTACGAGCAGTACTTC. This codes for CASSFGTGEYEQYF. Full variable domain (rest looked up from reference TRBV13 and TRBJ2-7): AAGVIQSPRHLIKEKRETATLKCYPIPRHDTVYWYQQGPGQDPQFLISFYEKMQSDKGSIPDRFSAQQFSDYHSELNMSSLELGDSALYFCASSFGTGEYEQYFGPGTRLTVT.

V is TRBV6-1 and J is TRBJ1-2; TRBD1 matches 9 bases. This CDR3 has 14 amino acids. Germline V gene sequence: CDR1 MNHNS, CDR2 SASEGT. After removal of 6 bases from V and 5 bases from J, the junction contained 7 bases not matched to a gene. CDR3 in DNA: TGTGCCAGCAGCACAGGGGGCGCTGGGTATGGCTACACCTTC. This encodes CASSTGGAGYGYTF.

The chain has TRBV19 and TRBJ1-3, with D possibly matching TRBD1 (6 bases). Trimming took 5 bases from V and 2 from J, leaving 10 bases between them. Germline CDR1 is LNHDA and CDR2 is SQIVND (reference sequence). CDR3 length: 14 amino acids. CDR3 sequence reads: CASSLRDTGNTIYF. CDR3 nucleotides: TGTGCCAGTAGTCTCCGGGACACTGGAAACACCATATATTTT.

The rearrangement uses TRBV19 and TRBJ1-1; 8 bases map to TRBD1. The CDR3 loop spans 15 amino acids. The V gene's germline CDR1 is LNHDA and CDR2 SQIVND (reference sequence). The J segment lost 5 bases and the V segment lost 5 bases, leaving 10 bases of the junction unmatched. This CDR3 is CASSVGRGPGTEAFF. CDR3 sequence (DNA): TGTGCCAGTAGTGTCGGCAGGGGGCCAGGGACTGAAGCTTTCTTT.

CDR3: CSARESQRAFF. In DNA, the CDR3 is TGCAGTGCTAGAGAATCCCAGCGGGCTTTCTTT. The rearrangement links TRBV20-1 to TRBJ1-1, with D uncertain. The CDR3 totals 11 residues. Germline-derived CDR1 and CDR2 are DFQATT and SNEGSKA (reference sequence). V lost 0 bases, J lost 11 bases, and 10 bases lay in between.

The chain combines TRBV28 with TRBJ1-5; 10 nucleotides align to TRBD1. Unmatched junction bases numbered 8, after V lost 4 bases and J lost 8 bases. This CDR3 contains 15 residues. Germline values: CDR1 MDHEN, CDR2 SYDVKM. CDR3 bases: TGTGCCAGCAGTTCATCCGGGACAGGGGCCAAGCCCCAGCATTTT. Its translation is CASSSSGTGAKPQHF. The full variable domain, in which reference TRBV28 and TRBJ1-5 provide the parts outside the CDR3, is DVKVTQSSRYLVKRTGEKVFLECVQDMDHENMFWYRQDPGLGLRLIYFSYDVKMKEKGDIPEGYSVSREKKERFSLILESASTNQTSMYLCASSSSGTGAKPQHFGDGTRLSIL.

J is TRBJ2-3 and V is TRBV5-1, with D possibly being TRBD2 (7 bases). Trimming removed 0 bases from V and 6 bases from J, with 14 bases in between. The germline V gene has CDR1 SGHRS and CDR2 YFSETQ. The CDR3 sequence is 15 residues long. CDR3: CASSLGGGRTDTQYF. The CDR3 coding sequence is TGCGCCAGCAGCTTGGGCGGGGGCAGGACCGATACGCAGTATTTT. The variable domain in full, completed from reference TRBV5-1 and TRBJ2-3, reads KAGVTQTPRYLIKTRGQQVTLSCSPISGHRSVSWYQQTPGQGLQFLFEYFSETQRNKGNFPGRFSGRQFSNSRSEMNVSTLELGDSALYLCASSLGGGRTDTQYFGPGTRLTVL.

The chain uses TRBV7-8 and TRBJ2-7, with 7 bases lining up with TRBD1. From germline, CDR1 is SGHVS and CDR2 FQNEAQ. The trim removed 5 bases at V and 8 bases at J, leaving 9 bases unmatched. The CDR3 is 13 residues long. Here the CDR3 reads CASSPTSRGQQYF. In DNA, the CDR3 is TGTGCCAGCAGCCCAACCTCAAGGGGGCAGCAGTACTTC.

The V call is TRBV6-5, the J call TRBJ2-4, with TRBD2 matching over 11 bases. The CDR3 has 15 residues. Per germline, CDR1 MNHEY and CDR2 SVGAGI. The V and J ends lost 6 bases and 4 bases, in that order; junction bases with no gene match: 5. The CDR3 DNA sequence: TGTGCCAGCAGCCTAGCGGGGGGCGCAAAAAACATTCAGTACTTC. Translation gives CASSLAGGAKNIQYF.

The V and J genes are TRBV30 and TRBJ2-7; the D gene is possibly TRBD2 (6 bases). Germline loops: CDR1 GTSNPN, CDR2 SVGIG (reference sequence). V gave up 2 bases and J gave up 3 bases, with 14 bases separating them. CDR3 length equals 14 residues. For the CDR3, the DNA is TGTGCCTGGAGTCCTAGCGCCATCAACTACGAGCAGTACTTC. This translates into CAWSPSAINYEQYF.

The chain has TRBV19 and TRBJ1-1; tentatively, D is TRBD1 (5 bases). Per the germline V gene, CDR1 is LNHDA and CDR2 is SQIVND (reference sequence). The CDR3 is 15 amino acids. With 3 bases removed from V and 2 bases from J, the gap between germline ends came to 13 bases. The CDR3 nucleotides read TGTGCCAGTAGTATGCTTCGGACATCTAACACTGAAGCTTTCTTT. Amino acids: CASSMLRTSNTEAFF.

The chain links TRBV4-3 to TRBJ1-4; D is perhaps TRBD1 (6 bases). Germline loops: CDR1 LGHNA, CDR2 YSLEER. The CDR3 spans 16 residues. Trimming removed 0 bases from V and 12 bases from J, with 20 bases in between. The CDR3 bases are TGCGCCAGCAGCCAAGATTACCGAAACAGGGCTCAAGAACTGTTTTTT. Translating gives CASSQDYRNRAQELFF.

The chain joins TRBV7-9 to TRBJ1-1; tentative D call: TRBD1 (6 bases). Germline assignment: CDR1 SEHNR and CDR2 FQNEAQ (reference sequence). The V and J ends lost 3 bases and 4 bases respectively, with 12 bases between them. The length of the CDR3 is 14 residues. The DNA for the CDR3 is TGTGCCAGCAGCTTGGTTTCAGGGGTCACTGAAGCTTTCTTT. Its translation is CASSLVSGVTEAFF. Full variable domain (remainder filled in from reference TRBV7-9 and TRBJ1-1): DTGVSQNPRHKITKRGQNVTFRCDPISEHNRLYWYRQTLGQGPEFLTYFQNEAQLEKSRLLSDRFSAERPKGSFSTLEIQRTEQGDSAMYLCASSLVSGVTEAFFGQGTRLTVV.

The V gene is TRBV2, the J gene TRBJ1-5; D unresolved. Germline V gene data show CDR1 as SNHLY and CDR2 as FYNNEI. CDR3 length equals 14 residues. V was shortened by 6 bases and J by 7 bases, with 16 bases between the two germline ends. CDR3 nucleotide sequence: TGTGCCAGCAGGGGGAAGACGGGGAGGCAGCCCCAGCATTTT. Encoded protein: CASRGKTGRQPQHF.

The V gene is TRBV6-1, the J gene TRBJ1-1; 8 bases map to TRBD1. The V and J ends lost 6 bases and 8 bases, in that order; junction bases with no gene match: 8. There are 13 residues in the CDR3. The germline gives CDR1 MNHNS, CDR2 SASEGT. DNA of the CDR3: TGTGCCAGCAGCCTGGACAGGGAGACAGAAGCTTTCTTT. It translates to CASSLDRETEAFF.

This clone has only a few counts. Germline and junction disagree at one end, which may indicate a read error. This chain joins TRBV19 and TRBJ2-6; D may be TRBD1 (6 bases). The CDR3 runs to 13 residues. CDR1 and CDR2 (germline): LNHDA, SQIVND (reference sequence). CDR3 protein: CASRASGANGLTF. CDR3 sequence (DNA): TGTGCCAGTAGGGCGTCAGGGGCCAACGGCCTGACTTTC.

This chain connects TRBV4-3 to TRBJ1-2, with 8 bases aligning to TRBD1. The germline V gene encodes CDR1 LGHNA and CDR2 YSLEER. V shed 0 bases, J shed 6 bases, and the junction held 9 bases outside the gene matches. The CDR3 covers 16 residues. In DNA, the CDR3 is TGCGCCAGCAGCCAAGAACCTGACAGGGGATGGGATGGCTACACCTTC. Its protein product is CASSQEPDRGWDGYTF.

The chain has TRBV28 and TRBJ1-2; 7 nucleotides line up with TRBD1. After removal of 6 bases from V and 7 bases from J, the junction contained 11 bases not matched to a gene. The V gene's germline CDR1 is MDHEN and CDR2 SYDVKM. This CDR3 is built from 14 residues. This CDR3 reads CASREGQPYPGYTF. As DNA, the CDR3 is TGTGCCAGCAGAGAGGGACAGCCCTATCCTGGCTACACCTTC.

The V and J genes are TRBV6-1 and TRBJ1-5, with 9 bases lining up with TRBD1. CDR1 MNHNS and CDR2 SASEGT come from the germline V gene. There are 14 residues in the CDR3. With V trimmed by 4 bases and J by 5 bases, 3 bases remained unmatched. CDR3 nucleotide sequence: TGTGCCAGCAGTGCGGGACAGGGAGATCAGCCCCAGCATTTT. Its translation: CASSAGQGDQPQHF.